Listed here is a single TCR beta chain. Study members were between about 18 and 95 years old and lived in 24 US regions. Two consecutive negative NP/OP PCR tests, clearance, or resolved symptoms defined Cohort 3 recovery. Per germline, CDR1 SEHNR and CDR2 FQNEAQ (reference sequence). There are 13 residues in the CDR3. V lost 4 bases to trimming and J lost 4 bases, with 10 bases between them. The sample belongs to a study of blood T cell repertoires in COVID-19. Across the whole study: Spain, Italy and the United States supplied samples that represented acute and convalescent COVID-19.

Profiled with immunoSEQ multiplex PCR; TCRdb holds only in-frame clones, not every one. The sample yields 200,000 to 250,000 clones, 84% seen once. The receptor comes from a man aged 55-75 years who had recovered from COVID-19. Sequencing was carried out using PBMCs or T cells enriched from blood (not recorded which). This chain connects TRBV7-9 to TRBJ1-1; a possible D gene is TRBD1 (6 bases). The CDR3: CASSSTGLTEAFF. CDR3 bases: TGTGCCAGCAGCTCCACAGGGCTCACTGAAGCTTTCTTT.